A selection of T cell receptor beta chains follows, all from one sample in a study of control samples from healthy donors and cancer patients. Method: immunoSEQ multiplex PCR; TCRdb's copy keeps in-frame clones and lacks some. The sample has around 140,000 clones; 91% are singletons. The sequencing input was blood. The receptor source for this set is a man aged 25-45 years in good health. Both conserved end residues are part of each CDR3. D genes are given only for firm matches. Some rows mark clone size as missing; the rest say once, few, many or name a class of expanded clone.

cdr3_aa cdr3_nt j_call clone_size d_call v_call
CASSKHTDTQYF TGTGCCAGTAGTAAGCACACAGATACGCAGTATTTT TRBJ2-3 . . TRBV19
CASSLGQRVQETQYF TGTGCCAGCAGCTTAGGGCAGCGGGTCCAAGAGACCCAGTACTTC TRBJ2-5 . . TRBV7-2
CSVDFRGHYTF TGCAGCGTTGACTTCAGGGGGCACTACACCTTC TRBJ1-2 . TRBD1 TRBV29-1
CTSSPYDRDRVYDNEQFF TGCACCAGCAGCCCATACGACCGGGACAGGGTCTACGACAATGAGCAGTTCTTC TRBJ2-1 . . TRBV1
CASSVDPRPDTQYF TGTGCCAGCAGCGTAGATCCGAGACCAGATACGCAGTATTTT TRBJ2-3 . . TRBV9
CASSLASGDEQYF TGCGCCAGCAGCTTGGCCTCTGGGGACGAGCAGTACTTC TRBJ2-7 . . TRBV5-1
CASSSRQGPNTQYF TGTGCCAGCAGTTCTCGACAGGGACCGAATACGCAGTATTTT TRBJ2-3 . TRBD1 TRBV6-5
CAWSVGQGLDTQYF TGTGCCTGGAGTGTTGGACAGGGCCTAGATACGCAGTATTTT TRBJ2-3 . TRBD1 TRBV30
CASSPPKLAGGLGELFF TGTGCCAGCAGTCCCCCGAAACTAGCGGGGGGGCTCGGGGAGCTGTTTTTT TRBJ2-2 . TRBD2 TRBV6-6
CASSIEGSSYEQYF TGTGCCAGTAGTATAGAGGGCTCCTCCTACGAGCAGTACTTC TRBJ2-7 . . TRBV19
CAWSGDSNSPLHF TGTGCCTGGAGTGGAGACAGTAATTCACCCCTCCACTTT TRBJ1-6 . . TRBV30
CASTKKGTGAGNQPQHF TGTGCCAGTACCAAAAAGGGGACAGGGGCTGGCAATCAGCCCCAGCATTTT TRBJ1-5 . TRBD1 TRBV19
CASSPAGSNYGYTF TGCGCCAGCAGCCCGGCGGGGAGTAACTATGGCTACACCTTC TRBJ1-2 . . TRBV10-2
CASSPLGSTGIYEQYF TGTGCCAGCAGCCCCCTGGGAAGTACAGGAATCTACGAGCAGTACTTC TRBJ2-7 once . TRBV5-5
CASSQTNEQFF TGTGCCAGCAGCCAGACCAATGAGCAGTTCTTC TRBJ2-1 . . TRBV12-3/TRBV12-4
CASSSPLKKLFF TGTGCCAGCAGTTCCCCTCTAAAAAAACTGTTTTTT TRBJ1-4 . . TRBV12-3/TRBV12-4
CASSGGTDTQYF TGTGCCAGCAGCGGGGGTACAGATACGCAGTATTTT TRBJ2-3 . . TRBV12-3/TRBV12-4
CASSPILSNYGYTF TGTGCCAGCAGCCCGATCTTATCAAACTATGGCTACACCTTC TRBJ1-2 few . TRBV7-9
CASSSGLAGGNEQFF TGTGCCAGCAGCTCGGGACTAGCGGGGGGGAATGAGCAGTTCTTC TRBJ2-1 . TRBD2 TRBV11-3
CASSQGQKYNEQFF TGTGCCAGCAGCCAAGGACAAAAATACAATGAGCAGTTCTTC TRBJ2-1 . . TRBV3-1/TRBV3-2
CASSDLQGGSYEQYF TGTGCCAGCAGTGATCTGCAGGGGGGGAGCTACGAGCAGTACTTC TRBJ2-7 . . TRBV2
CASSHQWEMNTEAFF TGTGCCAGCAGCCACCAATGGGAGATGAACACTGAAGCTTTCTTT TRBJ1-1 . . TRBV7-8
CASLDANSNQPQHF TGTGCCAGCTTGGACGCCAATAGCAATCAGCCCCAGCATTTT TRBJ1-5 . . TRBV28
CASSPGTKNTEAFF TGTGCCAGCAGCCCCGGGACGAAGAACACTGAAGCTTTCTTT TRBJ1-1 . . TRBV7-6
CASRPTGGDGYTF TGTGCCAGCAGACCAACAGGGGGCGATGGCTACACCTTC TRBJ1-2 . TRBD1 TRBV6-6
CASSPKIAGTGELFF TGTGCCAGCTCACCAAAAATCGCGGGCACCGGGGAGCTGTTTTTT TRBJ2-2 . . TRBV18
CASRSAGGFTDTQYF TGTGCCAGCAGATCCGCGGGGGGGTTTACAGATACGCAGTATTTT TRBJ2-3 . TRBD2 TRBV25-1
CASSMTGGGTEAFF TGTGCCAGCAGTATGACAGGGGGCGGAACTGAAGCTTTCTTT TRBJ1-1 . TRBD1 TRBV14
CASSDKPGPTYEQYF TGTGCCAGCAGTGACAAGCCAGGCCCCACCTACGAGCAGTACTTC TRBJ2-7 . . TRBV2
CARSLGAASGANVLTF TGTGCCAGAAGCTTGGGGGCAGCCTCTGGGGCCAACGTCCTGACTTTC TRBJ2-6 . . TRBV5-3
CASSHRGREYGYTF TGTGCCAGCAGCCATCGTGGGAGGGAGTATGGCTACACCTTC TRBJ1-2 . . TRBV11-2
CASSELAGGHTGELFF TGTGCCAGCAGTGAACTAGCGGGGGGTCACACCGGGGAGCTGTTTTTT TRBJ2-2 . TRBD2 TRBV6-1
CASRGTAYSNQPQHF TGCGCCAGCAGGGGGACAGCTTATAGCAATCAGCCCCAGCATTTT TRBJ1-5 . TRBD1 TRBV10-2
CASSLHTGGSYEQYF TGTGCCAGCAGCCTCCACACGGGGGGTTCCTACGAGCAGTACTTC TRBJ2-7 . TRBD2 TRBV7-2
CASSDARDRGPEQYF TGTGCCAGCAGCGACGCCCGGGACAGGGGGCCCGAGCAGTACTTC TRBJ2-7 few TRBD1 TRBV9
CASSIVLSGPKNIQYF TGTGCCAGTAGTATTGTTCTGTCGGGACCCAAAAACATTCAGTACTTC TRBJ2-4 once . TRBV19
CASRPGTSGGDEQFF TGTGCCAGCAGACCCGGGACTAGCGGGGGCGATGAGCAGTTCTTC TRBJ2-1 . TRBD2 TRBV2
CAISESRGGGNEQFF TGTGCCATCAGTGAGTCTAGAGGAGGGGGCAATGAGCAGTTCTTC TRBJ2-1 few . TRBV10-3
CASRDRFFNQPQHF TGTGCCAGCAGAGACAGGTTTTTCAATCAGCCCCAGCATTTT TRBJ1-5 . . TRBV28
CATSEGFAGTDTQYF TGTGCCACCAGTGAGGGGTTTGCAGGCACAGATACGCAGTATTTT TRBJ2-3 . . TRBV24-1
CASSHPGTGLEKLFF TGCGCCAGCAGCCATCCTGGGACAGGGTTGGAAAAACTGTTTTTT TRBJ1-4 . TRBD1 TRBV4-1
CATSDKGLNQPQHF TGTGCCACCAGTGACAAGGGACTCAATCAGCCCCAGCATTTT TRBJ1-5 few . TRBV24-1
CASKKGYEQYF TGTGCCAGCAAAAAGGGATACGAGCAGTACTTC TRBJ2-7 . . TRBV27
CASSYGTKSTDTQYF TGTGCCAGCAGCTACGGGACAAAAAGCACAGATACGCAGTATTTT TRBJ2-3 . . TRBV7-3
CAIRTENTDTQYF TGTGCCATCAGAACCGAGAACACAGATACGCAGTATTTT TRBJ2-3 . . TRBV10-3
CASSFSQPIYGYTF TGTGCCAGCAGTTTTTCACAGCCGATCTATGGCTACACCTTC TRBJ1-2 . . TRBV28
CASSEYRTGGNYGYTF TGTGCCAGCAGTGAATATCGGACAGGGGGGAACTATGGCTACACCTTC TRBJ1-2 . TRBD1 TRBV25-1
CASSFVSYGYTF TGTGCCAGCAGTTTTGTTAGCTATGGCTACACCTTC TRBJ1-2 . . TRBV28
CASSPPSADYEQYF TGTGCCAGCTCACCACCGTCGGCAGACTACGAGCAGTACTTC TRBJ2-7 once . TRBV18
CASSLPPGAGYYNEQFF TGTGCCAGCAGTTTACCCCCCGGGGCAGGGTACTACAATGAGCAGTTCTTC TRBJ2-1 . . TRBV28
CSVDQAGGETQYF TGCAGCGTTGACCAGGCGGGGGGGGAGACCCAGTACTTC TRBJ2-5 . TRBD2 TRBV29-1
CASKRQGGGYTF TGTGCCAGCAAAAGACAGGGCGGTGGCTACACCTTC TRBJ1-2 . TRBD1 TRBV6-5
CSVVDTTYEQYF TGCAGCGTGGTTGACACAACCTACGAGCAGTACTTC TRBJ2-7 . . TRBV29-1
CASSLSQGIAEAFF TGTGCCAGCAGTTTATCCCAAGGAATCGCTGAAGCTTTCTTT TRBJ1-1 . . TRBV28
CASSAHSNQPQHF TGTGCCAGTAGTGCCCATAGCAATCAGCCCCAGCATTTT TRBJ1-5 . . TRBV19
CASRGDGGGGYTF TGTGCCAGCAGGGGCGACGGTGGGGGTGGCTACACCTTC TRBJ1-2 . . TRBV2
CATELTVSGTDTQYF TGTGCCACCGAATTGACAGTTAGCGGCACAGATACGCAGTATTTT TRBJ2-3 . . TRBV24-1
CASSLSGALNTEAFF TGTGCCAGCAGCTTATCAGGGGCTCTGAACACTGAAGCTTTCTTT TRBJ1-1 . . TRBV11-3